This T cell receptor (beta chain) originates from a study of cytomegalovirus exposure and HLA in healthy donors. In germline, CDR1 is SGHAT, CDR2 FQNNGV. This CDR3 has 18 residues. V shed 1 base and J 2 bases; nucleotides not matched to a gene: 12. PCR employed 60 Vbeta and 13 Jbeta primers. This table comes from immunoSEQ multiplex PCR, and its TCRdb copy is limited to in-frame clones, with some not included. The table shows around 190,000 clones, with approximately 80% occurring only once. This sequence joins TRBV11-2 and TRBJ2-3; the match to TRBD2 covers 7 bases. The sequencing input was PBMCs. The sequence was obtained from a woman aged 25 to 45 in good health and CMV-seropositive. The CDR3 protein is CASSLGVFRRGNTDTQYF. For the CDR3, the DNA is TGTGCCAGCAGCTTAGGGGTTTTTCGGCGGGGGAACACAGATACGCAGTATTTT.